The present T cell receptor beta chain was sequenced within a study of identifying expanded T cells in peripheral blood (dated by TCRdb to between 2018 and 2021). Describing the broader study: Technical replicates were generated by sequencing separate aliquots of the same genomic DNA pool, with four replicates compared pairwise. Study-wide findings and limitations: The authors expected that over much longer intervals, such as months to years, biological variance in healthy repertoires might increase even further. In all healthy donors, the variance in clone template counts between samples taken approximately 15 days apart rose significantly as total template count increased. Across all healthy-donor time intervals, the beta-binomial model significantly lowered both the number of clones called differentially abundant and the false-positive rate. Between technical replicates the binomial model flagged roughly 1.2 differentially abundant clones, whereas over about 2 weeks the binomial model flagged about 15 and over about 4 weeks 19 to 20.

No immune events such as infections were documented for the healthy donors during the collection period. Time-dependent variance in a beta-binomial model of T-cell clone differential abundance was calibrated using healthy-donor blood repertoires as a training cohort. The training cohort included approximately 10 healthy donors, of whom 3 were female and 7 were male. On average the donors were 43 years old, and their ages spanned 29 to 64 years. Whole blood, obtained from a commercial supplier, was collected from each healthy donor at three time points spaced around two weeks apart. For immunosequencing, genomic DNA was extracted from unsorted whole blood. V loses 5 bases at its end and J loses 7 bases; junction bases beyond the gene matches: 2. CDR1 is given as MGHDK and CDR2 as SYGVNS, both from the germline V gene. The cysteine opens and the phenylalanine closes a CDR3 of 12 amino acids. This entry keeps only the CDR3 DNA: 36 bases, framed from base 1.

Of note for this clone: This clone's antigen is unknown. No base qualities exist here, and no much larger clone lies one base off it.

TCRbeta CDR3 regions were profiled by bias-controlled multiplex PCR amplification of genomic DNA with the immunoSEQ Assay. The study's own analysis went as follows. To quantify the absolute abundance of each unique TCRbeta CDR3 region, the sequences were collapsed and filtered. Differential abundance was tested with a binomial (Fisher-equivalent) model and with a beta-binomial model adding time-dependent variance fitted from healthy donors. Any clone with fewer than 5 combined templates was excluded, and a clone was called differentially abundant if its Benjamini-Hochberg FDR was below 0.01. Beta-binomial variance was modeled as a function of total template count across the two samples using the form v = (b*log(k)+a)^2. Not all clones reach the TCRdb copy of this immuneACCESS table, which keeps in-frame sequences only. Checked studies attribute under half of the gap to unresolved V genes and leave the rest unexplained. From that table come the V and J calls and clone size; the DNA was used to work out D and trimming. The sample table lists around 50,000 clones, roughly 87% of them with a count of one. The ten top clones hold 3% to 4% of the sample.

The sequence derives from a person aged 18 to 75 in good health. What was sequenced was blood. The rearrangement joined TRBV25-1 to TRBJ1-3; 7 middle bases align to TRBD1. The CDR3 loop reads CASSPGGNTIYF. The DNA is as follows: TGTGCCAGCAGTCCAGGGGGGAACACCATATATTTT. Where the CDR3 stops, the reference TRBV25-1 and TRBJ1-3 genes take over; the full variable domain is EADIYQTPRYLVIGTGKKITLECSQTMGHDKMYWYQQDPGMELHLIHYSYGVNSTEKGDLSSESTVSRIRTEHFPLTLESARPSHTSQYLCASSPGGNTIYFGEGSWLTVV.